What follows are 28 T cell receptor beta chains derived from one specimen sequenced in a study (dated by TCRdb to about 2015). CD4+CD25+CD127-/low cells were isolated as Tregs. Libraries were built with 5' RACE. Sequencer: Illumina MiSeq. TCRdb reworked the public reads: Q25 trimming with fastp, MiXCR clone assembly, productive beta chains retained. Under each unique CDR3 protein, matching rows form one entry showing the most common genes and DNA. Present in this sample are 35,000 to 55,000 distinct CDR3 sequences, 22% of which were seen just once. The ten largest clonotypes hold around 4.1% of the sample. Sequencing was done on a sample of Tregs sorted from a lymph node. These receptor sequences come from a female donor with breast cancer.

With respect to this clonotype: The germline gene is not matched at one end of the junction; a read error may be the cause. The genes are TRBV7-9 and TRBJ1-1, with D possibly being TRBD1 (5 bases). Germline CDR1 and CDR2: SEHNR and FQNEAQ (reference sequence). The CDR3 spans 15 residues. The CDR3 here is CAGSFGAGFGTEAFF. In DNA form, the CDR3 reads TGTGCCGGCAGCTTTGGGGCAGGGTTTGGAACTGAAGCTTTCTTT.

This clonotype was detected many times. The rearrangement uses TRBV19 and TRBJ2-2; possibly TRBD2 for D (7 bases). The germline gives CDR1 LNHDA, CDR2 SQIVND (reference sequence). Trimming took 5 bases from V and 0 from J, leaving 25 bases between them. This CDR3 is built from 20 residues. The CDR3 nucleotides are TGTGCCAGTAGTCTCGAAACAGGGCTTGGAGCGGGATCGAACACCGGGGAGCTGTTTTTT. It yields the protein CASSLETGLGAGSNTGELFF.

V and J are TRBV9 and TRBJ2-2; 10 positions agree with TRBD1. CDR1 and CDR2 from the germline V gene are SGDLS and YYNGEE. Trimming took 4 bases from V and 9 from J; bases not matched to a gene: 12. The CDR3 runs 16 residues. CDR3 in DNA: TGTGCCAGCAGCCCAACCGGGACAGGGGCGGCCAGGGAGCTGTTTTTT. It yields the protein CASSPTGTGAARELFF.

Worth noting for this clonotype: A much larger clone sits a single nucleotide away, making a read error possible. The chain couples TRBV27 to TRBJ1-6, with D possibly being TRBD1 (6 bases). The CDR3 spans 15 residues. In germline, CDR1 is MNHEY, CDR2 SMNVEV (reference sequence). CDR3 amino acids: CAGSLVAGANSPLHF. DNA of the CDR3: TGTGCCGGCAGTTTAGTGGCAGGGGCTAATTCACCCCTCCACTTT.

As concerns this clonotype: With a much larger clone just one base away, this may be a read error. V and J are TRBV3-1 and TRBJ2-1, with 10 bases that match TRBD2. CDR1 LGHDT and CDR2 YNNKEL come from the germline V gene (reference sequence). The CDR3 has 14 residues. The ends lost 3 bases at V and 7 bases at J; junction bases unmatched: 3. DNA for the CDR3: TGTGCCAGCAGCCAGGGACTAGCGTTTAATGAGCAGTTCTTC. Protein sequence: CASSQGLAFNEQFF.

The chain recombines TRBV4-1 with TRBJ1-3; D is ambiguous. Germline V gene lookup returns CDR1 MGHRA and CDR2 YSYEKL. CDR3 length: 14 residues. The V and J ends lost 4 bases and 4 bases respectively, with 11 bases between them. The CDR3 DNA reads TGCGCCAGCAGCCCTTGGCAGGCGGGAAACACCATATATTTT. Protein sequence: CASSPWQAGNTIYF.

The chain couples TRBV20-1 to TRBJ1-1, with D possibly TRBD1 on 6 matching bases. From germline, CDR1 is DFQATT and CDR2 SNEGSKA (reference sequence). Trimming stripped 6 bases from V and 6 bases from J, with 14 bases between. The CDR3 is made up of 12 amino acids. The CDR3 is CSARREGAEAFF. The CDR3, as DNA: TGCAGTGCCCGTCGAGAGGGGGCTGAAGCTTTCTTT.

The chain recombines TRBV27 with TRBJ2-7; weak D call: TRBD2 (6 bases). The CDR3 is 13 residues long. Deletions cut 5 bases from V and 3 bases from J, with 11 bases between. The germline V gene encodes CDR1 MNHEY and CDR2 SMNVEV (reference sequence). The CDR3 region is CASSEGTFYEQYF. The DNA of the CDR3 is TGTGCCAGCAGTGAAGGGACTTTCTACGAGCAGTACTTC.

The V gene is TRBV20-1, the J gene TRBJ2-5; D might be TRBD2 (5 bases). V was cut by 1 base and J by 5 bases, with 14 bases left in between. The CDR3 is 14 residues long. CDR1 and CDR2 from the germline V gene are DFQATT and SNEGSKA (reference sequence). CDR3 in amino acids: CSARARGSLETQYF. The DNA for the CDR3 is TGCAGTGCTAGAGCTCGGGGAAGTTTGGAGACCCAGTACTTC.

On this clonotype: This sequence may be a read error, since a much larger clone differs from it by one base. This chain connects TRBV7-2 to TRBJ2-5, with 7 positions matching TRBD2. V gave up 5 bases and J gave up 5 bases; unmatched junction bases: 8. The CDR3 extends over 14 amino acids. Per germline, CDR1 SGHTA and CDR2 FQGNSA. The CDR3 sequence is CASSTGGGVETQYF. In DNA, the CDR3 is TGTGCCAGCAGCACCGGTGGGGGGGTCGAGACCCAGTACTTC.

Notes on this clonotype: A read error may explain this, as a much larger clone is one base away. The DNA for the CDR3 is TGCGCCAGCAGCATGCGGGACTCTAGCACAGATACGCAGTATTTT. It specifies CASSMRDSSTDTQYF. The V gene is TRBV5-1, the J gene TRBJ2-3; tentatively, D is TRBD2 (6 bases). V was cut by 4 bases and J by 0 bases, with 12 bases left in between. This CDR3 contains 15 residues. The germline V gene encodes CDR1 SGHRS and CDR2 YFSETQ.

In its sample, this clonotype was seen a few times. V gene TRBV5-1 combines with J gene TRBJ2-7; D unresolved. Germline-derived CDR1 and CDR2 are SGHRS and YFSETQ. The CDR3 length is 16 residues. V was shortened by 0 bases and J by 1 base, with 14 bases between the two germline ends. CDR3 in DNA: TGCGCCAGCAGCTTGGCCGGCGAGACCGGGTCCTACGAGCAGTACTTC. Translating it yields CASSLAGETGSYEQYF.

With regard to this clonotype: A much larger clone lies one base from this, so it may be a read error. The chain carries TRBV27 and TRBJ2-1; possible D gene TRBD2, 5 bases. Germline loops: CDR1 MNHEY, CDR2 SMNVEV (reference sequence). Trimming stripped 6 bases from V and 4 bases from J, with 19 bases between. The CDR3 contains 16 residues. CDR3 loop: CASRLNLGIGYNEQFF. CDR3 bases: TGTGCCAGCAGATTAAATCTCGGGATTGGGTACAATGAGCAGTTCTTC.

This clonotype came up many times. CDR3 sequence (DNA): TGCGCCAGCAGCTTGGTCGGGTGGTCACCCCTCCACTTT. Its protein product is CASSLVGWSPLHF. The chain combines TRBV5-1 with TRBJ1-6; D is undetermined. The CDR3 totals 13 residues. Germline V gives CDR1 SGHRS, CDR2 YFSETQ. The V gene lost 0 bases and the J gene lost 10 bases, with 8 bases spanning the gap. The full variable domain, in which reference TRBV5-1 and TRBJ1-6 provide the parts outside the CDR3, is KAGVTQTPRYLIKTRGQQVTLSCSPISGHRSVSWYQQTPGQGLQFLFEYFSETQRNKGNFPGRFSGRQFSNSRSEMNVSTLELGDSALYLCASSLVGWSPLHFGNGTRLTVT.

Of note for this clonotype: Possible read error: a much larger clone is one base away. This chain joins TRBV12-3 or TRBV12-4 and TRBJ2-2; D perhaps matches TRBD2 (5 bases). This CDR3 is 14 amino acids long. In DNA, the CDR3 is TGTGCCAGCAGTTTTAGCTTGAACACCGGGGAGCCGTTTTTT. Translating it yields CASSFSLNTGEPFF.

The table lists this clonotype with many counts. This chain joins TRBV2 and TRBJ1-1; D gene uncertain. The germline gives CDR1 SNHLY, CDR2 FYNNEI. This CDR3 has 15 residues. V shed 8 bases and J shed 1 base, with 17 bases lying between them. CDR3 sequence (DNA): TGTGCCAGCGGTACTAGGGCAGAGGCGAACACTGAAGCTTTCTTT. It encodes CASGTRAEANTEAFF.

A note on this clonotype: This may come from a read error, since a much larger clone is one base off. This chain uses TRBV5-4 with TRBJ2-1; 7 nucleotides match TRBD2. CDR1 and CDR2 (germline): SGHNT, YYREEE (reference sequence). This CDR3 has 12 residues. The CDR3 spells CASTKRGVERFF. CDR3 in DNA: TGTGCCAGCACAAAACGGGGGGTCGAGCGGTTCTTC.

The chain couples TRBV30 to TRBJ2-1; 8 bases are shared with TRBD2. Per the germline V gene, CDR1 is GTSNPN and CDR2 is SVGIG (reference sequence). This CDR3 spans 15 amino acids. The V segment lost 0 bases and the J segment 5 bases; nucleotides outside the gene matches: 6. The CDR3 DNA reads TGTGCCTGGAGTGTATTTAGCGGGGCCGACAATGAGCAGTTCTTC. Amino acid sequence: CAWSVFSGADNEQFF.

This chain connects TRBV27 to TRBJ2-3, with 9 bases fitting TRBD2. CDR3 length equals 15 residues. Trimming at V came to 5 bases and at J to 1 base, leaving 4 bases not matched to a gene. Germline assignment: CDR1 MNHEY and CDR2 SMNVEV (reference sequence). In DNA, the CDR3 is TGTGCCAGCAGTGATCAGCGGGAGGGCACAGATACGCAGTATTTT. Translating gives CASSDQREGTDTQYF.

This clonotype was observed at least ten times. The chain employs TRBV7-2 and TRBJ2-1; the match to TRBD2 covers 10 bases. This CDR3 region has 16 residues. Looked up from germline, CDR1 is SGHTA and CDR2 is FQGNSA. With V trimmed by 6 bases and J by 5 bases, 10 bases remained unmatched. CDR3 sequence reads: CASRRSGGGSDNEQFF. The CDR3 DNA sequence: TGTGCCAGCAGGAGGAGCGGGGGGGGGAGCGACAATGAGCAGTTCTTC.

This clonotype was recorded a few times. V and J are TRBV9 and TRBJ2-3, with TRBD2 matching 7 bases. V dropped 4 bases and J dropped 2; count of bases not matched to a gene: 10. The CDR3 consists of 16 residues. Germline CDR1 reads SGDLS; CDR2 reads YYNGEE. The CDR3 protein is CASSPASGLITDTQYF. DNA for the CDR3: TGTGCCAGCAGCCCCGCTAGCGGCCTGATCACAGATACGCAGTATTTT.

This clonotype came up many times. The J gene is TRBJ2-1, the V gene TRBV28; the D is unclear. Germline CDR1 MDHEN, CDR2 SYDVKM. V was clipped by 3 bases and J by 8 bases, with 20 bases between them. CDR3 length equals 16 residues. The CDR3 loop is CASSLFFRRLWDEQFF. The CDR3 DNA is TGTGCCAGCAGTTTGTTTTTCAGACGTCTTTGGGATGAGCAGTTCTTC.

The chain links TRBV9 to TRBJ2-1; D is ambiguous. The V gene lost 0 bases and the J gene lost 6 bases, with 7 bases spanning the gap. The CDR3 is 13 residues long. Germline V gene sequence: CDR1 SGDLS, CDR2 YYNGEE. The chain's CDR3 is CASSVAGFNEQFF. The CDR3 DNA sequence: TGTGCCAGCAGCGTAGCCGGGTTCAATGAGCAGTTCTTC.

In its sample, this clonotype was seen a few times. CDR3 residues: CSVNQAVCNEQFF. CDR3 nucleotides: TGCAGCGTTAATCAGGCGGTATGCAATGAGCAGTTCTTC. The chain employs TRBV29-1 and TRBJ2-1; no clear D. The CDR3 covers 13 residues. With 5 bases removed from V and 6 bases from J, the gap between germline ends came to 14 bases. Per germline, CDR1 SQVTM and CDR2 ANQGSEA.

This clonotype was counted between two and nine times. V and J are TRBV7-8 and TRBJ1-1, with TRBD1 identical over 8 bases. This CDR3 spans 17 amino acids. Germline V gene data show CDR1 as SGHVS and CDR2 as FQNEAQ. The ends lost 4 bases at V and 4 bases at J; junction bases unmatched: 14. The CDR3 coding sequence is TGTGCCAGCAGCTCCCGACAGGGGCGCTTTGTGTCCACTGAAGCTTTCTTT. Residues: CASSSRQGRFVSTEAFF. Filled out from reference TRBV7-8 and TRBJ1-1, the complete variable domain reads GAGVSQSPRYKVAKRGQDVALRCDPISGHVSLFWYQQALGQGPEFLTYFQNEAQLDKSGLPSDRFFAERPEGSVSTLKIQRTQQEDSAVYLCASSSRQGRFVSTEAFFGQGTRLTVV.

The chain couples TRBV11-2 to TRBJ2-5; no firm D call. The V gene lost 2 bases and the J gene lost 3 bases, with 7 bases spanning the gap. Germline-derived CDR1 and CDR2 are SGHAT and FQNNGV. There are 13 residues in the CDR3. DNA for the CDR3: TGTGCCAGCAGCTTATTCAGAAAAGAGACCCAGTACTTC. It specifies CASSLFRKETQYF.

In its sample, this clonotype was seen many times. The CDR3 DNA reads as TGCGCCAGCAGGCGGGGACAGTTATCCTACAATGAGCAGTTCTTC. Translation gives CASRRGQLSYNEQFF. The J gene is TRBJ2-1, the V gene TRBV5-1; weak D call: TRBD1 (7 bases). V shed 5 bases and J shed 1 base, with 13 bases lying between them. Per germline, CDR1 SGHRS and CDR2 YFSETQ. The CDR3 has 15 amino acids.

This clonotype was picked up a small number of times. J is TRBJ2-4 and V is TRBV12-3 or TRBV12-4; the D is unclear. V was shortened by 3 bases and J by 2 bases, with 2 bases between the two germline ends. The CDR3 has 12 residues. The CDR3 DNA reads TGTGCCAGCAGTTTGTCCAAAAACATTCAGTACTTC. Amino acid sequence: CASSLSKNIQYF.